These 7 T cell receptor beta chains originate from one sample sequenced in a study of T cells in Graves' hyperthyroidism and ophthalmopathy. TCR beta CDR3 region amplification was performed from RNA transcripts. When the TCR CDR3 underwent first-round RT-PCR, the HTBI primer set was used. TCRdb processed the multiplex PCR reads anew with MiXCR; each CDR3 protein has one entry. The data hold about 420,000 distinct CDR3 sequences, with around a sixth observed a single time. Sequenced material: blood. Receptors were obtained from a woman aged 18-29 years with Graves' hyperthyroidism.

This clonotype was seen more than once but under ten times. The chain couples TRBV14 to TRBJ1-3, with unresolved D. Trimming removed 1 base from V and 0 bases from J, with 7 bases in between. This CDR3 region has 15 residues. CDR1 and CDR2 (germline): SGHDN, FVKESK. DNA for the CDR3: TGTGCCAGCAGCCAAGCGGGGAGCTCTGGAAACACCATATATTTT. It yields the protein CASSQAGSSGNTIYF.

This clonotype was recorded at least ten times. V usage is TRBV6-1 and J usage is TRBJ1-5; no clear D gene. V was clipped by 6 bases and J by 3 bases, with 9 bases between them. The CDR3 extends over 13 amino acids. Germline values: CDR1 MNHNS, CDR2 SASEGT. This CDR3 is CASRVVVNQPQHF. The CDR3 DNA follows: TGTGCCAGCAGAGTTGTCGTCAATCAGCCCCAGCATTTT.

This clonotype was recorded a few times. The chain links TRBV27 to TRBJ2-2; tentative D call: TRBD1 (5 bases). The CDR3 is made up of 14 amino acids. V was cut by 5 bases and J by 3 bases, with 10 bases left in between. CDR1 MNHEY and CDR2 SMNVEV come from the germline V gene (reference sequence). CDR3 nucleotides: TGTGCCAGCAGTCAAGGGGTGTACACCGGGGAGCTGTTTTTT. Translation gives CASSQGVYTGELFF.

This clonotype was seen many times. The genes are TRBV2 and TRBJ2-5; 8 bases line up with TRBD1. This CDR3 comprises 14 residues. The V gene's germline CDR1 is SNHLY and CDR2 FYNNEI. V dropped 5 bases and J dropped 4; count of bases not matched to a gene: 6. The CDR3 is CASSTRQGRETQYF. In DNA, the CDR3 is TGTGCCAGCAGTACCCGACAGGGGAGAGAGACCCAGTACTTC. Complete variable domain (other parts from reference TRBV2 and TRBJ2-5): EPEVTQTPSHQVTQMGQEVILRCVPISNHLYFYWYRQILGQKVEFLVSFYNNEISEKSEIFDDQFSVERPDGSNFTLKIRSTKLEDSAMYFCASSTRQGRETQYFGPGTRLLVL.

There are many counts of this clonotype. The J gene is TRBJ1-2, the V gene TRBV12-3 or TRBV12-4, with D tentatively TRBD1 (5 bases). CDR3 length: 12 residues. V lost 4 bases and J 6 bases, leaving 9 bases between the germline ends. The CDR3: CASSSTGHGYTF. In DNA form, the CDR3 reads TGTGCCAGCAGTTCTACGGGGCATGGCTACACCTTC.

The chain is built from TRBV7-9 and TRBJ2-7; no clear D gene. In germline, CDR1 is SEHNR, CDR2 FQNEAQ (reference sequence). CDR3 size: 14 residues. The V gene lost 5 bases and the J gene lost 5 bases, with 16 bases spanning the gap. CDR3 region: CASSPPGTRDEQYF. The CDR3 nucleotides are TGTGCCAGCAGCCCCCCAGGAACCCGGGACGAGCAGTACTTC. The entire variable domain, with the rest obtained from reference TRBV7-9 and TRBJ2-7, is as follows: DTGVSQNPRHKITKRGQNVTFRCDPISEHNRLYWYRQTLGQGPEFLTYFQNEAQLEKSRLLSDRFSAERPKGSFSTLEIQRTEQGDSAMYLCASSPPGTRDEQYFGPGTRLTVT.

This clonotype has just a few counts. The CDR3 nucleotides read TGTGCCAGCAGTGACTCCGGGACTAGCGGGAGCAATGAGCAGTTCTTC. This encodes CASSDSGTSGSNEQFF. The rearrangement joins TRBV6-4 to TRBJ2-1, with 14 bases identical to TRBD2. CDR1 and CDR2 from the germline V gene are MRHNA and SNTAGT. V gave up 0 bases and J gave up 6 bases; unmatched junction bases: 1. This CDR3 comprises 16 residues.